This entry describes one T cell receptor (beta chain). Its target is not known. Reanalyzing the 5' RACE reads, TCRdb keeps one entry per CDR3 protein, without DNA. This table holds under 9,000 distinct CDR3 sequences. The germline CDR1 and CDR2 sequences are ENHRY and SYGVKD. CDR3 length: 15 amino acids. The entry originates in a study of T cells expressing NK-cell markers. Looking at the study overall: Out of eight donors sequenced, seven tested HCMV-seropositive and the remaining one seronegative.

General study points: These clonotypes additionally ranked first within the CD3+CD56-NKG2C+ fraction of a few donors.

V and J are TRBV10-3 and TRBJ2-5; there is no DNA to check the TCRdb D call of TRBD2. The specimen was blood T cells: a sorted CD56 or NKG2C T cell subset, CD4+ or CD8+ T cells, or bulk PBMC T cells (not recorded which). The clonotype was recovered from a man aged 18 to 70 in good health. This CDR3 is CAISEMAGGLETQYF.